This is a list of T cell receptor beta chains from one sample in a study of regulatory T cells in long-lasting Graves disease. MiXCR, applied by TCRdb to the multiplex PCR reads, yields one record per CDR3 protein. The sample holds some 440,000 distinct CDR3 sequences, roughly 20% seen once. Specimen: peripheral blood mononuclear cells (PBMCs), collected when the disease was refractory, from a patient treated with antithyroid drugs. The receptors originated from a female donor with Graves disease. The conserved cysteine and the conserved F or W are not part of the CDR3 here. The D gene is left open where the match is weak.

D: .; V: TRBV28; J: TRBJ1-5; CDR3: ASSSGFEQPQH
D: .; V: TRBV6-2/TRBV6-3; J: TRBJ2-2; CDR3: ASSSSRRSRELF
D: TRBD2; V: TRBV7-2; J: TRBJ2-7; CDR3: ASSLSTSGNYEQY
D: TRBD2; V: TRBV2; J: TRBJ2-7; CDR3: ASVEPGTSGNYEQY
D: .; V: TRBV18; J: TRBJ2-2; CDR3: ASSPADSSSGELF
D: .; V: TRBV19; J: TRBJ1-1; CDR3: ASSIDPSGEAF
D: TRBD2; V: TRBV4-3; J: TRBJ2-1; CDR3: ASSQRSAGGYNEQF
D: TRBD2; V: TRBV6-2/TRBV6-3; J: TRBJ2-7; CDR3: ASSGGLPGLAGEQY
D: .; V: TRBV5-1; J: TRBJ1-1; CDR3: ASSPYREGTEAF
D: .; V: TRBV19; J: TRBJ1-4; CDR3: ASSPGVRGEKLF
D: TRBD1; V: TRBV20-1; J: TRBJ1-4; CDR3: SARRRDSPNEKLF
D: TRBD2; V: TRBV27; J: TRBJ2-7; CDR3: ASSSTLAGVGEQY
D: .; V: TRBV7-9; J: TRBJ2-7; CDR3: ASSSTGYEQY
D: TRBD1; V: TRBV28; J: TRBJ1-6; CDR3: ASSVRGVSPLH
D: TRBD2; V: TRBV12-3/TRBV12-4; J: TRBJ2-1; CDR3: ASRNRGLASYNEQF
D: .; V: TRBV3-1; J: TRBJ1-2; CDR3: ASSQDNRRGYGYT
D: TRBD2; V: TRBV28; J: TRBJ2-7; CDR3: ASNGLAFTYEQY
D: TRBD1; V: TRBV5-1; J: TRBJ2-7; CDR3: ASSTLTGYEQY
D: .; V: TRBV27; J: TRBJ1-5; CDR3: ASGLIEGNQPQH
D: .; V: TRBV27; J: TRBJ2-2; CDR3: ASSLWGPAPTGELF
D: .; V: TRBV7-2; J: TRBJ2-2; CDR3: TSSLGSGLASELF
D: .; V: TRBV11-2; J: TRBJ2-5; CDR3: ASSLEIETQY
D: TRBD1; V: TRBV25-1; J: TRBJ1-2; CDR3: ASSEYYRTGGGYT
D: .; V: TRBV7-2; J: TRBJ1-2; CDR3: ASSLGAGVRGYT
D: TRBD2; V: TRBV15; J: TRBJ2-7; CDR3: ATSRNVGGGEQY
D: TRBD1; V: TRBV7-2; J: TRBJ1-5; CDR3: ASSPTGTGGLPQH